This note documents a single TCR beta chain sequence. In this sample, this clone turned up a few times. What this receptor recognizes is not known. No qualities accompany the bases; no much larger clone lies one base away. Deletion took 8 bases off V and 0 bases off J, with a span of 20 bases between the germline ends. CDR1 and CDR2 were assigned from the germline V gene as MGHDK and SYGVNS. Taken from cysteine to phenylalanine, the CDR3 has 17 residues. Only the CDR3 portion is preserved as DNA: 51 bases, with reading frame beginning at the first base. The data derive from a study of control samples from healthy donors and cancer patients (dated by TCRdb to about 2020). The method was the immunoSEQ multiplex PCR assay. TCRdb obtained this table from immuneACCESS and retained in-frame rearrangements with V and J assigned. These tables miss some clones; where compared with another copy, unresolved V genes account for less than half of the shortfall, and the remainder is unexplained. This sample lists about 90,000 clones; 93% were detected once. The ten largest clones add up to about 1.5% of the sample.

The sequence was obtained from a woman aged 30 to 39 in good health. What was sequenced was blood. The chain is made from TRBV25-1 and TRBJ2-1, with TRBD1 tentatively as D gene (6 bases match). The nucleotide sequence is TGTGCCAGCTCCGCTATAGGACAGACGATCTCCTACAATGAGCAGTTCTTC. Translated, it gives CASSAIGQTISYNEQFF.